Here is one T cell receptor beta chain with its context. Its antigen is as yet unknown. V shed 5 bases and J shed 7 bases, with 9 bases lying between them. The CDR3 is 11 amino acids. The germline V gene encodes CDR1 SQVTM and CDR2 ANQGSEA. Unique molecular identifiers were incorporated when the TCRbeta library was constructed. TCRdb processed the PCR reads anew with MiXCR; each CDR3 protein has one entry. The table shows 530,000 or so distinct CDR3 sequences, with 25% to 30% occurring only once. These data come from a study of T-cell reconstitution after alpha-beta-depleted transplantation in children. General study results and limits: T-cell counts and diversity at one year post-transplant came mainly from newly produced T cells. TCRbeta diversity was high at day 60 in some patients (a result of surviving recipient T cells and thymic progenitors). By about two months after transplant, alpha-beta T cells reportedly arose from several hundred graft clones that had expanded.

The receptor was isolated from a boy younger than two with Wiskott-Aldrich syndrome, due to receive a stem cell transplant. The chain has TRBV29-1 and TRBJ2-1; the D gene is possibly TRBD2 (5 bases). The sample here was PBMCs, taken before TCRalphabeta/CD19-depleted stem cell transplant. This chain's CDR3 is CSVLPGNEQFF. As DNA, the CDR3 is TGCAGCGTTCTCCCGGGGAATGAGCAGTTCTTC.